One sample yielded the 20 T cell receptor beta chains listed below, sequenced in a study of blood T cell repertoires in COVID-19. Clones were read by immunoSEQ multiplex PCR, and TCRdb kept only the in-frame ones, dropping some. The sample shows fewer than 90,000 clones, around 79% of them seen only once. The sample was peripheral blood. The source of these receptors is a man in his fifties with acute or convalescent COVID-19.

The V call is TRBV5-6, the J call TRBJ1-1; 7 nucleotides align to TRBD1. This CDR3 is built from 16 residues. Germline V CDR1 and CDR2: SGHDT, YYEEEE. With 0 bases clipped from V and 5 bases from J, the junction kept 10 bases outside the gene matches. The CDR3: CASSLVQTGRYTEAFF. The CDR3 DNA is TGTGCCAGCAGCTTGGTCCAGACAGGGAGGTATACTGAAGCTTTCTTT.

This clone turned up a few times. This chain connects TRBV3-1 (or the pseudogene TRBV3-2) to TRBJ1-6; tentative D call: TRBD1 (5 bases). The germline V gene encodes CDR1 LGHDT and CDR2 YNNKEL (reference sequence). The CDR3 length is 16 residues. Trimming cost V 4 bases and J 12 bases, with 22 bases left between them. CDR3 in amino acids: CASSRVLVRTKEPLHF. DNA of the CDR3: TGTGCCAGCAGCCGCGTGTTGGTGAGGACAAAAGAACCCCTCCACTTT.

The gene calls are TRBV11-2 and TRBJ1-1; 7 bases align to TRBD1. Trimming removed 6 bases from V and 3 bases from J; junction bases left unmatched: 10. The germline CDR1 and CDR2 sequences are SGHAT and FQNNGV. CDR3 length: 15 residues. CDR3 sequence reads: CASRQQGMGYTEAFF. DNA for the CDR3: TGTGCCAGCAGGCAACAGGGGATGGGGTACACTGAAGCTTTCTTT.

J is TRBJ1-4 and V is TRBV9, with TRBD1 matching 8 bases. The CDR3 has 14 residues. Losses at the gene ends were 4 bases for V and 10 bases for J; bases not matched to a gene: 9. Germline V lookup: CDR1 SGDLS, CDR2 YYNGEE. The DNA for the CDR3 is TGTGCCAGCAGCTCAGGGGGCGAGAACGTAAAACTGTTTTTT. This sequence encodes CASSSGGENVKLFF.

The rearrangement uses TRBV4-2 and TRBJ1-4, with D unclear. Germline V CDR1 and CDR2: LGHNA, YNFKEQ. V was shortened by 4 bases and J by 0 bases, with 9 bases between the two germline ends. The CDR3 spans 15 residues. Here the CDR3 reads CASSPQIATNEKLFF. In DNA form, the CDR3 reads TGTGCCAGCAGCCCACAAATTGCAACTAATGAAAAACTGTTTTTT.

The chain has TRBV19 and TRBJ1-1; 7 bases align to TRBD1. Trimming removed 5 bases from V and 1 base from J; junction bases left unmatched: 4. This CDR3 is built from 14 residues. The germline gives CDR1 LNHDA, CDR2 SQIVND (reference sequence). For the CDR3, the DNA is TGTGCCAGTAGTTGGGACAGAAGGAACACTGAAGCTTTCTTT. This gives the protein CASSWDRRNTEAFF. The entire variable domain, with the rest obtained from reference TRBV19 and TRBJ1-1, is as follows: DGGITQSPKYLFRKEGQNVTLSCEQNLNHDAMYWYRQDPGQGLRLIYYSQIVNDFQKGDIAEGYSVSREKKESFPLTVTSAQKNPTAFYLCASSWDRRNTEAFFGQGTRLTVV.

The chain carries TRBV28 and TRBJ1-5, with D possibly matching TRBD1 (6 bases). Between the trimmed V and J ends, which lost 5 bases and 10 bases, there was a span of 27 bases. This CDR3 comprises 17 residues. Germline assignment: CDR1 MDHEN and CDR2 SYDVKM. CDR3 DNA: TGTGCCAGCAGTGGGGGTTTTTACGGGACACGTGGCCGACCCCAGCATTTT. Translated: CASSGGFYGTRGRPQHF.

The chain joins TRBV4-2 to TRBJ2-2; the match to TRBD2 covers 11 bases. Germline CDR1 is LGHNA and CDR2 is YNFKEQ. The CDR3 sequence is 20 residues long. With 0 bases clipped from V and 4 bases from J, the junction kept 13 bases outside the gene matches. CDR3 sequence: CASSQDAASGGHQVTGELFF. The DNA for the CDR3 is TGTGCCAGCAGCCAAGATGCGGCTAGCGGGGGGCACCAGGTCACCGGGGAGCTGTTTTTT.

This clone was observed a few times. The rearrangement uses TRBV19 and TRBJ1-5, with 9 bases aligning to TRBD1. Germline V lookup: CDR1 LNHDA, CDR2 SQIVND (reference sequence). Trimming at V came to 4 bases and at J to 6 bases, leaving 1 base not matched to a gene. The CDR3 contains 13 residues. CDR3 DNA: TGTGCCAGTAGTAGACAGGGGGGTCAGCCCCAGCATTTT. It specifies CASSRQGGQPQHF.

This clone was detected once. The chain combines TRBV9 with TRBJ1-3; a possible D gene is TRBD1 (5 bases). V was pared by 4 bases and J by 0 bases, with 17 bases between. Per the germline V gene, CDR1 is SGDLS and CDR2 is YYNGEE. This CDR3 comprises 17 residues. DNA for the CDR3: TGTGCCAGCAGCCCCACAGGACAAACCTTCTCTGGAAACACCATATATTTT. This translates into CASSPTGQTFSGNTIYF.

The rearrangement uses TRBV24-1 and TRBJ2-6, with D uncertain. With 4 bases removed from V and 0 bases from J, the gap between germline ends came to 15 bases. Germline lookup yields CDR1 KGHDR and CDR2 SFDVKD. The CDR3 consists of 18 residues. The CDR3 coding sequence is TGTGCCACCAGTGACTCAGACGGGTACAACTCTGGGGCCAACGTCCTGACTTTC. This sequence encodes CATSDSDGYNSGANVLTF.

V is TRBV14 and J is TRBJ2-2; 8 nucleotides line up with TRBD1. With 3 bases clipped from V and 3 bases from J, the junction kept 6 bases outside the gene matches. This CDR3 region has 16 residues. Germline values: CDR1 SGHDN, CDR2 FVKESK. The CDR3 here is CASSQGRGLHTGELFF. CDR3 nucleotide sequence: TGTGCCAGCAGCCAGGGCAGGGGGCTGCACACCGGGGAGCTGTTTTTT.

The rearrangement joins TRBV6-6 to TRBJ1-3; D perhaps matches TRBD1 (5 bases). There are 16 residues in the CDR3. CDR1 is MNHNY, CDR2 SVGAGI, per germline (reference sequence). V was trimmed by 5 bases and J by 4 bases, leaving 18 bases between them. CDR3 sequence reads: CASSPTGRGAGNTIYF. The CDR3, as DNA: TGTGCCAGCAGTCCTACCGGGAGGGGAGCGGGAAACACCATATATTTT.

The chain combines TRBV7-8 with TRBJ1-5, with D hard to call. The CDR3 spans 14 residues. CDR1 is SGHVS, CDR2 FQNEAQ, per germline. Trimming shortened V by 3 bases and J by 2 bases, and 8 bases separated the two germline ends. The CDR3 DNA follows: TGTGCCAGCAGCTTCCGACTGGGCAATCAGCCCCAGCATTTT. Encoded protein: CASSFRLGNQPQHF.

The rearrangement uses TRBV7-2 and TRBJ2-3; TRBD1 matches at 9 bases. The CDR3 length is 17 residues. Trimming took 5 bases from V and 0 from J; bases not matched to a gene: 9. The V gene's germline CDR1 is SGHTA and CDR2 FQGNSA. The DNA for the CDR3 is TGTGCCAGCAGCCCACAGGGGGCGACAGGGAGCACAGATACGCAGTATTTT. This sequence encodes CASSPQGATGSTDTQYF.

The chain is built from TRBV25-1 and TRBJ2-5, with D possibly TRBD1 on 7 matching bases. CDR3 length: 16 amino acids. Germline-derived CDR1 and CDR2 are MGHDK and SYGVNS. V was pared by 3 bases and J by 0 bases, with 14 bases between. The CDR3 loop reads CASSEGGQRYQETQYF. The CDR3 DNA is TGTGCCAGCAGTGAGGGGGGACAGCGATACCAAGAGACCCAGTACTTC.

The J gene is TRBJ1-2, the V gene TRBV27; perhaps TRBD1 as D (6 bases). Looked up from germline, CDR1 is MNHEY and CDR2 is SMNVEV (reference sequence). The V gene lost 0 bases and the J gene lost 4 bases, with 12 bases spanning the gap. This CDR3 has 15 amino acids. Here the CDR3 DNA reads TGTGCCAGCAGTTTATCCCGGGGGGCGGTCTATGGCTACACCTTC. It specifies CASSLSRGAVYGYTF.

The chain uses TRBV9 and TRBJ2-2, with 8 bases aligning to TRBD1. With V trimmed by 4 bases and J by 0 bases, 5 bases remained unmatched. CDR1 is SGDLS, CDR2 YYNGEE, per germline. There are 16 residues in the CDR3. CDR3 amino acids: CASSPGQGTNTGELFF. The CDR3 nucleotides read TGTGCCAGCAGCCCCGGACAGGGAACGAACACCGGGGAGCTGTTTTTT.

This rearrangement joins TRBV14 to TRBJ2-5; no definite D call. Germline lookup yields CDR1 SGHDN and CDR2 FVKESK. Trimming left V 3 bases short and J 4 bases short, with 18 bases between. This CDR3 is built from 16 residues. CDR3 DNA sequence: TGTGCCAGCAGCCAGCTGAAGACTGAGCCCGCAGAGACCCAGTACTTC. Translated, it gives CASSQLKTEPAETQYF.

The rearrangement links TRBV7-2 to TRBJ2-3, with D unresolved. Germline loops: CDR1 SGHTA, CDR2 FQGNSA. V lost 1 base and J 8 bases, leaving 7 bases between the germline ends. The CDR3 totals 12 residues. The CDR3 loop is CASSLDYGTQYF. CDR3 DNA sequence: TGTGCCAGCAGCTTAGACTACGGTACGCAGTATTTT.